The next 24 T cell receptor beta chains were all read from a single sample in a study of blood T cell repertoires in COVID-19. Assay: immunoSEQ multiplex PCR; the TCRdb copy retains only in-frame clones and omits some. Of fewer than 85,000 clones in the sample, 80% to 90% were seen once. Material for sequencing was peripheral blood. The receptors derive from a man aged 45-65 years with active COVID-19.

The J gene is TRBJ2-1, the V gene TRBV3-1 (or the pseudogene TRBV3-2), with TRBD2 as a possible D gene (6 bases). The V end lost 4 bases, the J end lost 9 bases, and 19 bases lay between the germline ends. The germline V gene has CDR1 LGHDT and CDR2 YNNKEL (reference sequence). CDR3 size: 15 residues. The CDR3 spells CASSPTGGVGIEQFF. DNA of the CDR3: TGTGCCAGCAGCCCTACGGGCGGGGTGGGGATTGAGCAGTTCTTC.

J is TRBJ2-2 and V is TRBV9; 7 nucleotides line up with TRBD2. CDR3 size: 15 residues. J was trimmed by 4 bases and V by 0 bases; bases with no gene match: 3. The V gene's germline CDR1 is SGDLS and CDR2 YYNGEE. The CDR3 coding sequence is TGTGCCAGCAGCGTAGTAGCGGGCGGCACCGGGGAGCTGTTTTTT. Protein: CASSVVAGGTGELFF.

The J gene is TRBJ1-4, the V gene TRBV18; D possibly corresponds to TRBD1 (5 bases). Trimming cost V 2 bases and J 7 bases, with 11 bases left between them. The CDR3 covers 14 residues. Germline V CDR1 and CDR2: KGHSH, LQKENI. The CDR3 DNA sequence: TGTGCCAGCTCACCAGAGGCAGGGCCTGAAAAACTGTTTTTT. It specifies CASSPEAGPEKLFF.

This clone appeared once. The chain couples TRBV29-1 to TRBJ2-7; D possibly corresponds to TRBD2 (6 bases). CDR3 length equals 13 residues. V gave up 4 bases and J gave up 5 bases, with 15 bases separating them. Germline V gives CDR1 SQVTM, CDR2 ANQGSEA. CDR3 coding DNA: TGCAGCGTTGGGGGGGACGGGGCCGACGAGCAGTACTTC. Residues: CSVGGDGADEQYF.

The chain combines TRBV6-5 with TRBJ1-2, with 10 bases lining up with TRBD1. This CDR3 contains 14 residues. The germline CDR1 and CDR2 sequences are MNHEY and SVGAGI. J lost 4 bases, V lost 7 bases, and 6 bases had no gene match. The CDR3 protein is CASTEGQGSYGYTF. The CDR3 coding sequence is TGTGCCAGCACAGAGGGACAGGGGAGCTATGGCTACACCTTC.

This clone was detected only once. V and J are TRBV30 and TRBJ2-7; TRBD2 is a possible D gene (7 bases). Trimming removed 0 bases from V and 0 bases from J, with 12 bases in between. This CDR3 is 15 amino acids long. Looked up from germline, CDR1 is GTSNPN and CDR2 is SVGIG (reference sequence). The CDR3 sequence: CAWSVGGGSSYEQYF. In DNA, the CDR3 is TGTGCCTGGAGTGTAGGGGGGGGAAGCTCCTACGAGCAGTACTTC.

V gene TRBV5-1 combines with J gene TRBJ2-4; D is possibly TRBD1 (5 bases). V was pared by 6 bases and J by 6 bases, with 13 bases between. The CDR3 spans 13 residues. The V gene's germline CDR1 is SGHRS and CDR2 YFSETQ. CDR3 DNA: TGCGCCAGCACCGAAGACAGTGGAAACATTCAGTACTTC. Encoded protein: CASTEDSGNIQYF.

The chain carries TRBV5-1 and TRBJ1-5, with 8 bases fitting TRBD1. This CDR3 spans 15 amino acids. V gave up 3 bases and J gave up 3 bases; unmatched junction bases: 5. Germline V lookup: CDR1 SGHRS, CDR2 YFSETQ. CDR3 loop: CASSSGTGFNQPQHF. CDR3 coding DNA: TGCGCCAGCAGCTCCGGGACAGGTTTCAATCAGCCCCAGCATTTT.

This chain links TRBV5-4 with TRBJ2-5; 13 nucleotides align to TRBD2. The CDR3 loop spans 15 amino acids. CDR1 is SGHNT and CDR2 is YYREEE in the germline V gene (reference sequence). V lost 0 bases to trimming and J lost 5 bases; unmatched junction nucleotides: 1. The CDR3 DNA sequence: TGTGCCAGCAGCTTGGTACTAGCGGGAGGGGAGACCCAGTACTTC. Translating it yields CASSLVLAGGETQYF.

The chain couples TRBV11-2 to TRBJ2-7; 11 bases line up with TRBD2. V lost 4 bases to trimming and J lost 2 bases; unmatched junction nucleotides: 13. The germline V gene has CDR1 SGHAT and CDR2 FQNNGV. The CDR3 is 18 amino acids. CDR3 DNA: TGTGCCAGCAGCTCCCTGACTAGCGGGAAAGATTTTGCCTACGAGCAGTACTTC. Translation gives CASSSLTSGKDFAYEQYF.

This clone was seen only once. This chain uses TRBV6-5 with TRBJ1-6; TRBD1 aligns across 8 bases. The ends lost 6 bases at V and 10 bases at J; junction bases unmatched: 5. CDR3 size: 13 residues. Germline CDR1 MNHEY, CDR2 SVGAGI. The CDR3 nucleotides read TGTGCCAGCAGACCGACAGGGGAATCACCCCTCCACTTT. Its translation is CASRPTGESPLHF.

The chain has TRBV6-5 and TRBJ2-2; TRBD2 matches 13 bases. The CDR3 length is 14 residues. Per the germline V gene, CDR1 is MNHEY and CDR2 is SVGAGI. V was clipped by 6 bases and J by 7 bases; unmatched bases: 2. CDR3 nucleotide sequence: TGTGCCAGCAGACGGACTAGCGGGAGCGGGGAGCTGTTTTTT. Translating it yields CASRRTSGSGELFF.

The chain recombines TRBV7-2 with TRBJ1-3; D unclear. The CDR3 spans 12 residues. Germline V gives CDR1 SGHTA, CDR2 FQGNSA. V was trimmed by 2 bases and J by 4 bases, leaving 3 bases between them. CDR3 sequence reads: CASSLQGNTIYF. In DNA form, the CDR3 reads TGTGCCAGCAGCTTACAGGGAAACACCATATATTTT.

This sequence joins TRBV28 and TRBJ2-3; 7 bases are shared with TRBD2. V was pared by 3 bases and J by 6 bases, with 6 bases of the junction left unmatched. CDR3 size: 14 residues. Per the germline V gene, CDR1 is MDHEN and CDR2 is SYDVKM. CDR3 loop: CASSFGGTPDTQYF. The CDR3 DNA follows: TGTGCCAGCAGTTTCGGGGGGACCCCTGATACGCAGTATTTT.

The chain employs TRBV6-4 and TRBJ1-1; possible D gene TRBD1, 6 bases. V was shortened by 5 bases and J by 4 bases, with 17 bases between the two germline ends. The CDR3 spans 15 residues. CDR1 and CDR2 from the germline V gene are MRHNA and SNTAGT. The CDR3 loop reads CASSQGGGWVTEAFF. The CDR3 DNA is TGTGCCAGCAGTCAAGGCGGGGGCTGGGTCACTGAAGCTTTCTTT.

The J gene is TRBJ2-2, the V gene TRBV7-9, with no clear D. Per the germline V gene, CDR1 is SEHNR and CDR2 is FQNEAQ (reference sequence). The CDR3 runs to 15 residues. Trimming took 0 bases from V and 0 from J, leaving 5 bases between them. This chain's CDR3 is CASSLAAANTGELFF. DNA for the CDR3: TGTGCCAGCAGCTTAGCGGCGGCGAACACCGGGGAGCTGTTTTTT.

The chain employs TRBV19 and TRBJ2-7; no definite D call. The germline V gene has CDR1 LNHDA and CDR2 SQIVND (reference sequence). The CDR3 has 11 residues. The V end was cut by 5 bases, the J end by 8 bases, with 10 bases between. The CDR3 sequence: CASSSQQKQYF. DNA for the CDR3: TGTGCCAGTAGTTCACAACAGAAGCAGTACTTC.

The genes are TRBV7-5 and TRBJ2-1; the D call TRBD2 from the table was never checked on the DNA. TRBV7-5 is deemed a pseudogene. The CDR3 runs to 17 residues. The chain's CDR3 is CVRSRDLAGGPHNEQFF. The CDR3 bases are TGTGTCAGAAGCAGAGACCTCGCGGGAGGGCCCCACAATGAGCAGTTCTTC.

The chain joins TRBV27 to TRBJ2-3; the match to TRBD1 covers 9 bases. The germline gives CDR1 MNHEY, CDR2 SMNVEV (reference sequence). The V gene end was trimmed by 6 bases and the J gene end by 8 bases; junction bases not matched to a gene: 15. This CDR3 has 16 amino acids. CDR3 region: CASSPGDRVLIGTQYF. As DNA, the CDR3 is TGTGCCAGCAGCCCGGGGGACAGGGTATTGATCGGTACGCAGTATTTT.

The CDR3 loop reads CASSLKSGYEQYF. In DNA form, the CDR3 reads TGTGCCAGCAGTTTAAAATCAGGCTACGAGCAGTACTTC. The chain carries TRBV27 and TRBJ2-7; D unclear. With 2 bases removed from V and 3 bases from J, the gap between germline ends came to 8 bases. The length of the CDR3 is 13 residues. Germline values: CDR1 MNHEY, CDR2 SMNVEV (reference sequence).

This sequence joins TRBV6-5 and TRBJ1-4; unclear D gene. This CDR3 spans 16 amino acids. V lost 0 bases to trimming and J lost 5 bases, with 13 bases between them. The germline V gene has CDR1 MNHEY and CDR2 SVGAGI. The CDR3 DNA reads as TGTGCCAGCAGTTACTCGGGAGCCACCTCGAATGAAAAACTGTTTTTT. Its translation: CASSYSGATSNEKLFF.

CDR3 nucleotides: TGTGCCAGTAGTCGGACAGGGGCCGATCAGCCCCAGCATTTT. It encodes CASSRTGADQPQHF. The J gene is TRBJ1-5, the V gene TRBV19, with 9 nucleotides matching TRBD1. Germline lookup yields CDR1 LNHDA and CDR2 SQIVND (reference sequence). Trimming took 5 bases from V and 5 from J; bases not matched to a gene: 4. The length of the CDR3 is 14 residues.

V and J are TRBV27 and TRBJ2-3; 11 nucleotides align to TRBD2. The V and J ends lost 8 bases and 6 bases, in that order; junction bases with no gene match: 7. Germline lookup yields CDR1 MNHEY and CDR2 SMNVEV (reference sequence). This CDR3 contains 14 residues. CDR3 sequence reads: CASFSGGAWDTQYF. CDR3 sequence (DNA): TGTGCCAGCTTTAGCGGGGGGGCCTGGGATACGCAGTATTTT.

J is TRBJ1-2 and V is TRBV24-1, with 7 nucleotides matching TRBD1. The CDR3 extends over 14 amino acids. The germline CDR1 and CDR2 sequences are KGHDR and SFDVKD. Losses at the gene ends were 1 base for V and 3 bases for J; bases not matched to a gene: 1. The CDR3 coding sequence is TGTGCCACCAGTGATTTCAGGGGGGACTATGGCTACACCTTC. This gives the protein CATSDFRGDYGYTF.